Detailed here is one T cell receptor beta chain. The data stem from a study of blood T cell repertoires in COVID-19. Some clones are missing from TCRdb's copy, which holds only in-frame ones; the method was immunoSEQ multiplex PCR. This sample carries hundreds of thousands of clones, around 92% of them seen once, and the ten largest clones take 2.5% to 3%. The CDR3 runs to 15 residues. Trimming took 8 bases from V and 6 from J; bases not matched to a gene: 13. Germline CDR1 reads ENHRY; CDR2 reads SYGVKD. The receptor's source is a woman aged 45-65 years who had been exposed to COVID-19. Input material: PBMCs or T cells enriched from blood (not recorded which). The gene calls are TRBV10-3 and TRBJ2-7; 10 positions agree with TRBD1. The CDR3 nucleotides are TGTGCCATCCGCCGAGATCGGACAGGGGGGGTCGAGCAGTACTTC. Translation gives CAIRRDRTGGVEQYF.